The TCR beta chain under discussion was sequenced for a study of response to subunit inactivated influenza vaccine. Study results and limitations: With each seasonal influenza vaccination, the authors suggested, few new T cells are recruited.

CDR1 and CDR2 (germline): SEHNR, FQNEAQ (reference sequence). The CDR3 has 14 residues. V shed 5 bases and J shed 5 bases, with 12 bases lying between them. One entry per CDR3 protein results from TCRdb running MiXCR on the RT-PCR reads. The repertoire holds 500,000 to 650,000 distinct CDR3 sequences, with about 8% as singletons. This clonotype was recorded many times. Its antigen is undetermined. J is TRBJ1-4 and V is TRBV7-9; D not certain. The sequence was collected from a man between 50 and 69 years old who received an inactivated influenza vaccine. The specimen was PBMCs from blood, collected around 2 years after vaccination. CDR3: CASSLHGENEKLFF. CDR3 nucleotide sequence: TGTGCCAGCAGCCTTCATGGCGAGAATGAAAAACTGTTTTTT.